These 27 T cell receptor beta chains came from one sample sequenced in a study of PD-L1 blockade in urothelial cancer. Measured with immunoSEQ multiplex PCR; TCRdb has only the in-frame clones, and not every one. The repertoire holds tens of thousands of clones, with 75% to 90% as singletons. The material sequenced was PBMCs, taken around atezolizumab (anti-PD-L1) treatment. These receptors came from a man in his forties with urothelial cancer.

This clone was detected only once. V is TRBV4-3 and J is TRBJ1-5; D ambiguous. The CDR3 consists of 15 residues. Between the trimmed V and J ends, which lost 1 base and 0 bases, there was a span of 7 bases. Germline V gene sequence: CDR1 LGHNA, CDR2 YSLEER. The CDR3 spells CASSQGRYSNQPQHF. CDR3 DNA sequence: TGCGCCAGCAGCCAAGGCAGATATAGCAATCAGCCCCAGCATTTT.

V and J are TRBV30 and TRBJ1-3; D is undetermined. The CDR3 totals 11 residues. V shed 4 bases and J shed 10 bases, with 11 bases lying between them. Germline V lookup: CDR1 GTSNPN, CDR2 SVGIG (reference sequence). The CDR3 coding sequence is TGTGCCTGGAAGTCCGGGTCGACCATATATTTT. The encoded protein is CAWKSGSTIYF.

This sequence joins TRBV6-1 and TRBJ2-1; D ambiguous. The CDR3 has 18 residues. Germline-derived CDR1 and CDR2 are MNHNS and SASEGT. V was clipped by 0 bases and J by 0 bases, with 15 bases between them. CDR3: CASSEANRRARSYNEQFF. CDR3 bases: TGTGCCAGCAGTGAAGCGAATAGAAGAGCACGCTCCTACAATGAGCAGTTCTTC.

This rearrangement joins TRBV6-4 to TRBJ1-2, with D tentatively TRBD1 (5 bases). The CDR3 extends over 16 amino acids. The germline V gene encodes CDR1 MRHNA and CDR2 SNTAGT. V lost 2 bases to trimming and J lost 4 bases, with 17 bases between them. The CDR3 loop reads CASSDRQGLVSYGYTF. In DNA, the CDR3 is TGTGCCAGCAGTGACAGGCAGGGTTTAGTGAGCTATGGCTACACCTTC.

V gene TRBV6-5 combines with J gene TRBJ1-5; no reliable D call. V was pared by 6 bases and J by 0 bases, with 12 bases between. The CDR3 has 15 residues. Germline values: CDR1 MNHEY, CDR2 SVGAGI. In nucleotides, the CDR3 is TGTGCCAGCAGCCGACAAGCCTATAGCAATCAGCCCCAGCATTTT. Translation: CASSRQAYSNQPQHF.

The rearrangement joins TRBV10-3 to TRBJ1-3; D perhaps matches TRBD1 (5 bases). CDR3 length: 18 residues. Germline-derived CDR1 and CDR2 are ENHRY and SYGVKD. The V and J ends lost 4 bases and 0 bases respectively, with 19 bases between them. The CDR3 here is CAISAQLKEGTSGNTIYF. CDR3 in DNA: TGTGCCATCAGTGCCCAACTTAAGGAGGGGACCTCTGGAAACACCATATATTTT.

The gene calls are TRBV30 and TRBJ2-5; D perhaps matches TRBD1 (6 bases). This CDR3 has 13 amino acids. Trimming took off 0 bases at V and 5 bases at J, with 10 bases between the two ends. CDR1 is GTSNPN, CDR2 SVGIG, per germline (reference sequence). CDR3: CAWSVTGWETQYF. CDR3 nucleotide sequence: TGTGCCTGGAGTGTAACAGGGTGGGAGACCCAGTACTTC.

The chain has TRBV28 and TRBJ2-5; 7 nucleotides agree with TRBD2. V lost 9 bases to trimming and J lost 4 bases; unmatched junction nucleotides: 14. CDR1 MDHEN and CDR2 SYDVKM come from the germline V gene. This CDR3 contains 15 residues. CDR3 nucleotides: TGTGCCAGTCGACGGGGAGGGGCGGGAGTAGAGACCCAGTACTTC. It yields the protein CASRRGGAGVETQYF.

The chain employs TRBV11-3 and TRBJ2-2, with D uncertain. CDR1 is SGHNT and CDR2 is YENEEA in the germline V gene. The CDR3 contains 16 residues. Trimming removed 1 base from V and 6 bases from J, with 15 bases in between. The CDR3, as DNA: TGTGCCAGCAGCTTAGCTGCAGGATTGGTGTCCGGGGAGCTGTTTTTT. This encodes CASSLAAGLVSGELFF.

The rearrangement uses TRBV11-2 and TRBJ1-4, with TRBD1 matching 7 bases. With V trimmed by 3 bases and J by 8 bases, 3 bases remained unmatched. Germline values: CDR1 SGHAT, CDR2 FQNNGV. The CDR3 has 13 amino acids. The CDR3 DNA follows: TGTGCCAGCAGCTTTTCAGGGGGGGAAAAACTGTTTTTT. It is translated as CASSFSGGEKLFF.

The chain has TRBV21-1 and TRBJ1-1; the table's D call of TRBD1 was not tested on the DNA. TRBV21-1 is listed as a pseudogene. This CDR3 comprises 15 residues. The CDR3 DNA follows: TGTGCCAGGTCGGTGAGGGATGGGGGCGGAACTGAAGCTTTCTTT. The encoded protein is CARSVRDGGGTEAFF.

This rearrangement joins TRBV5-1 to TRBJ1-2, with 7 bases matching TRBD1. Per germline, CDR1 SGHRS and CDR2 YFSETQ. CDR3 length: 16 residues. Losses at the gene ends were 2 bases for V and 8 bases for J; bases not matched to a gene: 15. CDR3: CASSLATGQSFDGYTF. DNA for the CDR3: TGCGCCAGCAGCTTAGCCACGGGACAGAGCTTCGACGGCTACACCTTC.

CDR3 region: CASRLQGNEQFF. The CDR3 DNA follows: TGTGCCAGCAGGCTACAGGGGAATGAGCAGTTCTTC. The chain recombines TRBV27 with TRBJ2-1, with 7 bases that match TRBD1. J gave up 7 bases and V 6 bases, and 3 bases lay outside the gene matches. Germline CDR1 and CDR2: MNHEY and SMNVEV (reference sequence). The CDR3 runs to 12 residues.

This chain links TRBV6-4 with TRBJ2-2; D might be TRBD1 (5 bases). V lost 4 bases to trimming and J lost 0 bases, with 12 bases between them. Germline loops: CDR1 MRHNA, CDR2 SNTAGT. The CDR3 consists of 16 residues. The DNA for the CDR3 is TGTGCCAGCAGTGTGGCGGCAGGGACGAACACCGGGGAGCTGTTTTTT. Its protein is CASSVAAGTNTGELFF.

The genes are TRBV7-2 and TRBJ2-2; weak D call: TRBD1 (6 bases). Germline V lookup: CDR1 SGHTA, CDR2 FQGNSA. The germline V and J ends were trimmed by 4 bases and 7 bases, with 13 bases remaining between them. The CDR3 covers 14 residues. CDR3: CASSSTGSVGELFF. The CDR3 nucleotides read TGTGCCAGCAGCTCCACAGGGTCGGTCGGGGAGCTGTTTTTT.

The V call is TRBV15, the J call TRBJ2-7; the D gene is possibly TRBD1 (7 bases). Germline CDR1 LNHNV, CDR2 YYDKDF (reference sequence). V lost 2 bases to trimming and J lost 1 base, with 21 bases between them. The CDR3 is made up of 18 amino acids. Here the CDR3 reads CATSRRLTGGGWSYEQYF. The CDR3 DNA is TGTGCCACCAGCAGACGACTGACTGGAGGGGGCTGGTCCTACGAGCAGTACTTC.

The rearrangement uses TRBV2 and TRBJ1-2, with D possibly TRBD1 on 5 matching bases. CDR1 is SNHLY and CDR2 is FYNNEI in the germline V gene. This CDR3 is 14 amino acids long. Trimming took off 3 bases at V and 7 bases at J, with 15 bases between the two ends. The CDR3 loop is CASSDWGDPGGYTF. The CDR3 nucleotides read TGTGCCAGCAGTGATTGGGGGGATCCGGGTGGCTACACCTTC.

The J gene is TRBJ2-2, the V gene TRBV28; maybe TRBD2 (6 bases). The V end was cut by 7 bases, the J end by 1 base, with 7 bases between. Germline lookup yields CDR1 MDHEN and CDR2 SYDVKM. This CDR3 has 13 residues. The DNA of the CDR3 is TGTGCCAGCAAGGAGGGGAACACCGGGGAGCTGTTTTTT. Translated, it gives CASKEGNTGELFF.

A few counts support this clone. V is TRBV5-1 and J is TRBJ2-3, with 7 bases aligning to TRBD1. The CDR3 is 15 amino acids. V was clipped by 0 bases and J by 6 bases; unmatched bases: 7. Germline V gives CDR1 SGHRS, CDR2 YFSETQ. The CDR3 DNA follows: TGCGCCAGCAGCTTGGAGGGGGCGGCGGCGGATACGCAGTATTTT. This sequence encodes CASSLEGAAADTQYF.

This rearrangement joins TRBV19 to TRBJ2-7; D is possibly TRBD2 (5 bases). The CDR3 sequence is 13 residues long. Trimming left V 3 bases short and J 5 bases short, with 11 bases between. Germline V gives CDR1 LNHDA, CDR2 SQIVND (reference sequence). CDR3 amino acids: CASSMRPRDEQYF. The CDR3 coding sequence is TGTGCCAGTAGTATGAGACCGAGGGACGAGCAGTACTTC.

The chain couples TRBV4-1 to TRBJ2-1; D uncertain. There are 19 residues in the CDR3. The V and J ends lost 3 bases and 0 bases respectively, with 21 bases between them. Looked up from germline, CDR1 is MGHRA and CDR2 is YSYEKL. CDR3: CASSQTPLRVGSSYNEQFF. The CDR3 nucleotides read TGCGCCAGCAGCCAGACACCTCTACGCGTCGGCAGCTCCTACAATGAGCAGTTCTTC.

The chain combines TRBV27 with TRBJ2-3; D is unresolved. This CDR3 is built from 15 residues. The V end lost 5 bases, the J end lost 3 bases, and 15 bases lay between the germline ends. CDR1 and CDR2 from the germline V gene are MNHEY and SMNVEV (reference sequence). The CDR3 DNA is TGTGCCAGCAGTAGTAGCAATGTAGCAACAGATACGCAGTATTTT. Protein product: CASSSSNVATDTQYF.

This chain links TRBV5-1 with TRBJ2-1, with D perhaps TRBD1 (5 bases). Trimming stripped 5 bases from V and 6 bases from J, with 15 bases between. This CDR3 spans 14 amino acids. Germline V lookup: CDR1 SGHRS, CDR2 YFSETQ. The CDR3 DNA reads TGCGCCAGCAGTCTCAGGGTAGGCGGCAATGAGCAGTTCTTC. Residues: CASSLRVGGNEQFF.

This sequence joins TRBV4-3 and TRBJ2-3; TRBD2 is a possible D gene (6 bases). Trimming pared 1 base from V and 2 bases from J, leaving 13 bases between. Germline CDR1 is LGHNA and CDR2 is YSLEER. The CDR3 length is 16 residues. CDR3 sequence (DNA): TGCGCCAGCAGCCAAGCCCTCGGAGGGGACACAGATACGCAGTATTTT. Its protein is CASSQALGGDTDTQYF.

This chain links TRBV5-8 with TRBJ1-2; D perhaps matches TRBD1 (6 bases). V shed 5 bases and J shed 3 bases, with 11 bases lying between them. Germline values: CDR1 SGHTS, CDR2 YDEGEE. The CDR3 is made up of 13 amino acids. CDR3 nucleotides: TGTGCCAGCAGGGGAGGGGGTGACTATGGCTACACCTTC. It is translated as CASRGGGDYGYTF.

The CDR3 sequence is CASSQEDRGLSGELFF. As DNA, the CDR3 is TGCGCCAGCAGCCAAGAGGACAGGGGGCTATCCGGGGAGCTGTTTTTT. V and J are TRBV4-3 and TRBJ2-2; TRBD1 matches at 11 bases. CDR3 size: 16 residues. Germline V gene data show CDR1 as LGHNA and CDR2 as YSLEER. V dropped 0 bases and J dropped 6; count of bases not matched to a gene: 3.

The rearrangement joins TRBV29-1 to TRBJ1-3; perhaps TRBD1 as D (6 bases). Germline V gene data show CDR1 as SQVTM and CDR2 as ANQGSEA. The CDR3 sequence is 13 residues long. Between the trimmed V and J ends, which lost 3 bases and 1 base, there was a span of 7 bases. CDR3 loop: CSVDRGSGNTIYF. CDR3 coding DNA: TGCAGCGTTGACAGGGGTTCTGGAAACACCATATATTTT.